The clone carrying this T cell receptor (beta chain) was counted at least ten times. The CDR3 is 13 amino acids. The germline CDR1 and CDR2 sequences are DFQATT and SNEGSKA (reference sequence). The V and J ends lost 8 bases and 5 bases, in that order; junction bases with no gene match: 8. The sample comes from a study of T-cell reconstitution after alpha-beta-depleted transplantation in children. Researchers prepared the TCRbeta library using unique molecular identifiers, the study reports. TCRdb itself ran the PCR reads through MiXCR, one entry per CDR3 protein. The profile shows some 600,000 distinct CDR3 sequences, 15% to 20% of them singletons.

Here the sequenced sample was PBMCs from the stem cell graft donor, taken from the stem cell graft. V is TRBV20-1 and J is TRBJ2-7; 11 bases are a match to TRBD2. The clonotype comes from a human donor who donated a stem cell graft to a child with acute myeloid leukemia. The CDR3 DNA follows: TGCAGTTACCTAGCGGGGGGCTCAGACGAGCAGTACTTC. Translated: CSYLAGGSDEQYF.